These 11 T cell receptor beta chains were all obtained from the same sample, sequenced in a study of cytomegalovirus exposure and HLA in healthy donors. Profiling relied on immunoSEQ multiplex PCR, and the TCRdb table lists in-frame clones only, not all of them. The sample comprises over 70,000 clones, about 90% of which are singletons, and around 4% rests with the top ten. What was sequenced was PBMCs. The origin of the receptors is a woman between 18 and 29 years old in good health and CMV-seropositive.

This chain's CDR3 is CASSSTELSNIQYF. CDR3 nucleotides: TGTGCCAGCAGTTCGACAGAACTTTCAAACATTCAGTACTTC. The chain recombines TRBV2 with TRBJ2-4, with D maybe TRBD1 (5 bases). The CDR3 is 14 residues long. The V end was cut by 5 bases, the J end by 6 bases, with 14 bases between. CDR1 is SNHLY, CDR2 FYNNEI, per germline.

V usage is TRBV18 and J usage is TRBJ2-7; the match to TRBD1 covers 7 bases. The germline V gene encodes CDR1 KGHSH and CDR2 LQKENI. V shed 3 bases, J shed 2 bases, and the junction held 4 bases outside the gene matches. The CDR3 sequence is 14 residues long. The CDR3 loop is CASSPQGDAYEQYF. The CDR3 bases are TGTGCCAGCTCACCCCAGGGGGACGCCTACGAGCAGTACTTC.

This rearrangement joins TRBV7-2 to TRBJ2-3; 7 nucleotides match TRBD2. V shed 2 bases and J 3 bases; nucleotides not matched to a gene: 5. The length of the CDR3 is 15 residues. Germline CDR1 reads SGHTA; CDR2 reads FQGNSA. The CDR3 bases are TGTGCCAGCAGCTTAAACCCTAGCGGAACAGATACGCAGTATTTT. The encoded protein is CASSLNPSGTDTQYF.

The rearrangement links TRBV30 to TRBJ2-7; 8 bases agree with TRBD1. Trimming removed 2 bases from V and 3 bases from J; junction bases left unmatched: 6. CDR1 GTSNPN and CDR2 SVGIG come from the germline V gene (reference sequence). CDR3 size: 14 residues. The CDR3 loop is CAWSPGTGNYEQYF. CDR3 DNA sequence: TGTGCCTGGAGTCCCGGGACAGGCAACTACGAGCAGTACTTC.

The chain is built from TRBV15 and TRBJ1-3; possible D gene TRBD1, 5 bases. V lost 0 bases and J 2 bases, leaving 8 bases between the germline ends. CDR1 is LNHNV, CDR2 YYDKDF, per germline (reference sequence). CDR3 size: 15 residues. The CDR3 here is CATSRDRAAGNTIYF. In DNA, the CDR3 is TGTGCCACCAGCAGAGACAGGGCCGCTGGAAACACCATATATTTT.

This chain connects TRBV27 to TRBJ1-2; D uncertain. The CDR3 length is 13 residues. Trimming stripped 5 bases from V and 1 base from J, with 8 bases between. Germline loops: CDR1 MNHEY, CDR2 SMNVEV (reference sequence). CDR3 DNA: TGTGCCAGCAGTATTGACAATAACTATGGCTACACCTTC. Translated, it gives CASSIDNNYGYTF.

V gene TRBV30 combines with J gene TRBJ2-5, with 9 positions matching TRBD1. Trimming cost V 2 bases and J 5 bases; bases outside gene matches: 18. CDR1 and CDR2 from the germline V gene are GTSNPN and SVGIG (reference sequence). This CDR3 is 18 amino acids long. The CDR3 region has the DNA TGTGCCTGGAGTCAAGCTTTTGGGACAGGGTTATCGGGCGAGACCCAGTACTTC. It codes for CAWSQAFGTGLSGETQYF.

The J gene is TRBJ2-1, the V gene TRBV4-1; unclear D gene. The CDR3 is 16 residues long. V shed 1 base and J shed 0 bases, with 10 bases lying between them. CDR1 and CDR2 (germline): MGHRA, YSYEKL. CDR3 loop: CASSQADRSSYNEQFF. CDR3 nucleotide sequence: TGCGCCAGCAGCCAAGCAGACCGGAGCTCCTACAATGAGCAGTTCTTC.

The chain has TRBV7-9 and TRBJ1-3; D gene unclear. Per germline, CDR1 SEHNR and CDR2 FQNEAQ (reference sequence). Deletions cut 2 bases from V and 5 bases from J, with 13 bases between. This CDR3 has 15 residues. CDR3 sequence (DNA): TGTGCCAGCAGCTTAAGCGGAGGGCACCGAAACACCATATATTTT. Amino acid sequence: CASSLSGGHRNTIYF.

This chain joins TRBV7-8 and TRBJ1-5, with D possibly matching TRBD1 (6 bases). Germline-derived CDR1 and CDR2 are SGHVS and FQNEAQ. V lost 3 bases and J 4 bases, leaving 13 bases between the germline ends. The CDR3 is 15 amino acids. CDR3 nucleotide sequence: TGTGCCAGCAGCTTGCACAGGGTCGGAAATCAGCCCCAGCATTTT. Amino acids: CASSLHRVGNQPQHF.

V is TRBV7-8 and J is TRBJ2-5, with D maybe TRBD2 (6 bases). The CDR3 spans 15 residues. The V end lost 4 bases, the J end lost 1 base, and 13 bases lay between the germline ends. Germline V gene data show CDR1 as SGHVS and CDR2 as FQNEAQ. The CDR3 here is CASSSIAELQETQYF. The CDR3 bases are TGTGCCAGCAGCTCCATAGCGGAACTCCAAGAGACCCAGTACTTC. The full variable domain, in which reference TRBV7-8 and TRBJ2-5 provide the parts outside the CDR3, is GAGVSQSPRYKVAKRGQDVALRCDPISGHVSLFWYQQALGQGPEFLTYFQNEAQLDKSGLPSDRFFAERPEGSVSTLKIQRTQQEDSAVYLCASSSIAELQETQYFGPGTRLLVL.